This T cell receptor (beta chain) was identified in a study of blood T cell repertoires in COVID-19. Study summary: Both acute and convalescent COVID-19 samples were obtained from the United States, Italy and Spain. PBMCs, B-cell-depleted T cells, or T cells provided the cDNA or gDNA that made up the material.

Per the original methods: Amplified reference gene primers provided the basis for estimating nucleated cell counts. The table came from immunoSEQ multiplex PCR; TCRdb's copy has only in-frame clones and leaves some out. That table furnishes V, J and clone size, whereas the DNA furnished D and trimming. The data contain roughly 110,000 clones, 82% of them singletons. This CDR3 has 15 residues. J lost 5 bases, V lost 5 bases, and 7 bases had no gene match. Germline CDR1 SSHAT, CDR2 FNYEAQ (reference sequence). The chain joins TRBV7-7 to TRBJ2-2, with 8 bases lining up with TRBD2. Sequences were obtained from peripheral blood. This receptor was obtained from a man in his 70s with acute or convalescent COVID-19. CDR3 nucleotide sequence: TGTGCCAGCAGCCCGACTAGCGCAAAAACCGGGGAGCTGTTTTTT. It is translated as CASSPTSAKTGELFF.